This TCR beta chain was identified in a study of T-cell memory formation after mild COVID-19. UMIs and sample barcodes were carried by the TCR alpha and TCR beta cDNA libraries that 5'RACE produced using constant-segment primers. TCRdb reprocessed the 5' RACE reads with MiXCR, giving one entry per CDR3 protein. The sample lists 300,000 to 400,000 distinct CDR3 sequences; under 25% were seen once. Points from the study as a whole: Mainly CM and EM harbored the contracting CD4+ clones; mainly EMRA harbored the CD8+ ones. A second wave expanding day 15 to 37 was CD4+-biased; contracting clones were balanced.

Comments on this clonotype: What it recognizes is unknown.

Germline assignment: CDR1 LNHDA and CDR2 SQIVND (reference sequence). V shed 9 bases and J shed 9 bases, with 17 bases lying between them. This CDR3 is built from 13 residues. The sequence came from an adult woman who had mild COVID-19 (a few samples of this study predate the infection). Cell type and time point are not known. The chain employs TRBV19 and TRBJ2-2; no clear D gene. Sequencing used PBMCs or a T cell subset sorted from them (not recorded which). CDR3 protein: CARYRTCCRELFF. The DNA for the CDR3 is TGTGCCAGATATAGGACGTGCTGCCGGGAGCTGTTTTTT. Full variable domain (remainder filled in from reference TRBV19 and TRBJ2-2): DGGITQSPKYLFRKEGQNVTLSCEQNLNHDAMYWYRQDPGQGLRLIYYSQIVNDFQKGDIAEGYSVSREKKESFPLTVTSAQKNPTAFYLCARYRTCCRELFFGEGSRLTVL.